Sequencing of this T cell receptor (beta chain) was carried out in a study of monozygotic twins with inflammatory bowel disease (dated by TCRdb to about 2019). In terms of the full investigation: The complete study included approximately 28 monozygotic twin pairs: 19 IBD-discordant Danish pairs and nine German pairs, of which four were IBD-concordant and five were IBD-discordant. The search for disease-associated traits relied mainly on comparing, within discordant pairs, IBD patients with their genetically identical healthy co-twins. Each individual had, on average, about 151 000 unique TCRalpha sequences and 181 000 unique TCRbeta sequences available for analysis.

Libraries came from 5' RACE. For each TCR library, 3,000 to 3,500 ng of total RNA was used. For each sample, cDNA synthesis with SMARTScribe reverse transcriptase was split into eight separate reactions. Unique molecular identifiers containing a 6-nucleotide sample barcode were introduced through template switching during cDNA synthesis. TCRalpha and TCRbeta cDNA was amplified in two nested PCRs of about 17 and 10 cycles, and bead purification was carried out after each PCR. Before amplification, the cDNA was treated with uracil DNA-glycosylase and purified using the QIAquick PCR purification kit. The second PCR was the step at which Illumina TruSeq-compatible adapters and sample-specific barcodes were added. Library quality and concentration were assessed using TapeStation and Qubit, and roughly 5.5 ng of each library was pooled. Pooled libraries were sequenced on an Illumina HiSeq2500 single-index Rapid Run with 2 x 100 bp reads and custom sequencing primers. In the original analysis: MiGEC version 1.2.6 was used for UMI-based consensus assembly, which corrected PCR and sequencing errors. MiXCR version 2.1.1 was used for V(D)J alignment, clonotype assembly and CDR3 extraction. Gene usage, clonotype sharing and MAIT/NKT TCR abundance were normalised by analysing the top 1000, 10 000 and 20 000 clonotypes per sample. Diversity was computed as the inverse Simpson index with the vegan R package after downsampling to 27 000 UMIs. Paired Mann-Whitney U tests were applied to discordant twin pairs, with Benjamini-Hochberg correction for multiple testing. Following TCRdb reprocessing, every CDR3 protein sequence forms one entry, and DNA is not provided. The V and J calls here are based on TCRdb, not the publication. This sample's table contains 110,000 to 150,000 distinct CDR3 sequences. The ten largest clones take up approximately 1.2% of the sample.

An approximately 2.6 ml peripheral blood sample was drawn into PAXgene tubes per donor and stored at -80°C. Total RNA was isolated from whole blood with the PAXgene blood miRNA kit on an automated QIAcube, without T cell sorting. Peripheral blood from monozygotic twin pairs, either concordant or discordant for inflammatory bowel disease, underwent deep TCRalpha and TCRbeta repertoire profiling that used unique molecular barcoding. Smoking habits were recorded for all twin pairs, with individuals classified as current, former or never smokers. Findings and caveats that apply to the study as a whole: Measured by the inverse Simpson index, TCRbeta repertoire diversity was lower in IBD patients than in their healthy co-twins. The analysis was unable to tell apart different T cell subtypes. No single strong signal or clonotype linked to IBD turned up in the results, so the idea that one exists was not supported. Repertoire similarity did not differ between concordant and discordant twins, possibly due to limited statistical power. Because patients received different immunosuppressive treatments, the repertoires may have picked up extra background noise and variability between individuals. IBD patients shared fewer clonotypes with other individuals than healthy twins did, most markedly in patients showing signs of disease activity.

As regards this clonotype: The antigen it recognizes is unknown.

The TCR sequence derives from a human donor with ulcerative colitis or Crohn's disease, or a healthy co-twin of an affected twin (not recorded which). Sequenced: blood.

Here the CDR3 is given as CASRPERANTGELFF. The rearrangement joined TRBV28 to TRBJ2-2. Reading from cysteine to phenylalanine, the CDR3 counts 15 amino acids. The coding DNA is unavailable. CDR1 and CDR2 are drawn from the germline V gene: MDHEN, SYDVKM.